The 10 T cell receptor beta chains below come from one sample, sequenced in a study of T-cell memory formation after mild COVID-19. Each CDR3 protein gets one entry after TCRdb re-called the 5' RACE reads with MiXCR. The repertoire includes roughly 86,000 distinct CDR3 sequences, about 14% of them detected once, and around two fifths sits in the top ten. Sequencing was done on a sample of PBMCs or a T cell subset sorted from them (not recorded which). The source is a man in his late teens or twenties who had mild COVID-19 (a few samples of this study predate the infection). Cell type and time point are not known.

This clonotype showed up just a few times. This rearrangement joins TRBV7-9 to TRBJ2-5; 7 bases fit TRBD1. Per the germline V gene, CDR1 is SEHNR and CDR2 is FQNEAQ (reference sequence). V trimming: 5 bases; J trimming: 1 base; junction bases outside the gene matches: 4. The CDR3 sequence is 14 residues long. The CDR3 loop reads CASSPGTAQETQYF. CDR3 DNA sequence: TGTGCCAGCAGCCCAGGGACAGCCCAAGAGACCCAGTACTTC. The full variable domain, rest sourced from reference TRBV7-9 and TRBJ2-5, is DTGVSQNPRHKITKRGQNVTFRCDPISEHNRLYWYRQTLGQGPEFLTYFQNEAQLEKSRLLSDRFSAERPKGSFSTLEIQRTEQGDSAMYLCASSPGTAQETQYFGPGTRLLVL.

J is TRBJ1-1 and V is TRBV28; D remains unclear. CDR3 length: 14 amino acids. V was pared by 7 bases and J by 1 base, with 13 bases between. The germline gives CDR1 MDHEN, CDR2 SYDVKM. The CDR3: CASTPMGWNTEAFF. As DNA, the CDR3 is TGTGCCAGCACCCCGATGGGCTGGAACACTGAAGCTTTCTTT.

The rearrangement joins TRBV15 to TRBJ1-1; the D gene is possibly TRBD1 (5 bases). The CDR3 is made up of 15 amino acids. Trimming pared 0 bases from V and 3 bases from J, leaving 11 bases between. The V gene's germline CDR1 is LNHNV and CDR2 YYDKDF (reference sequence). The CDR3 nucleotides read TGTGCCACCAGCAGAGATGGAGGGGTGGACACTGAAGCTTTCTTT. Translation: CATSRDGGVDTEAFF.

CDR3 bases: TGTGCCAGCAGTTTTAGGAGGAACACTGAAGCTTTCTTT. Its protein is CASSFRRNTEAFF. The chain is built from TRBV28 and TRBJ1-1; no clear D gene. CDR3 length equals 13 residues. V dropped 3 bases and J dropped 1 base, with 6 bases sitting between them. Per the germline V gene, CDR1 is MDHEN and CDR2 is SYDVKM.

Only a few counts were recorded for this clonotype. This rearrangement joins TRBV4-2 to TRBJ1-1; 7 bases agree with TRBD1. CDR1 and CDR2 from the germline V gene are LGHNA and YNFKEQ. The junction had 16 bases not matched to a gene; V was cut back by 3 bases and J by 6 bases. The CDR3 is 17 residues long. The CDR3 is CASSHPNQGGIVPEAFF. The DNA of the CDR3 is TGTGCCAGCAGCCACCCGAACCAGGGGGGGATTGTACCTGAAGCTTTCTTT.

The rearrangement uses TRBV7-9 and TRBJ2-5; D possibly matches TRBD1 or TRBD2 (5 bases each). CDR3 length equals 10 residues. CDR1 is SEHNR, CDR2 FQNEAQ, per germline (reference sequence). The V end was cut by 8 bases, the J end by 5 bases, with 6 bases between. Here the CDR3 DNA reads TGTGCCAGCGAGGGGGAGACCCAGTACTTC. Translated, it gives CASEGETQYF. Full variable domain (outside the CDR3, taken from reference TRBV7-9 and TRBJ2-5): DTGVSQNPRHKITKRGQNVTFRCDPISEHNRLYWYRQTLGQGPEFLTYFQNEAQLEKSRLLSDRFSAERPKGSFSTLEIQRTEQGDSAMYLCASEGETQYFGPGTRLLVL.

The rearrangement uses TRBV2 and TRBJ2-7; 9 nucleotides line up with TRBD1. CDR3 size: 16 residues. V shed 2 bases, J shed 7 bases, and the junction held 12 bases outside the gene matches. Germline CDR1 is SNHLY and CDR2 is FYNNEI. CDR3 loop: CASSEWGTGSPGEQYF. CDR3 nucleotide sequence: TGTGCCAGCAGTGAATGGGGGACAGGGAGCCCTGGGGAGCAGTACTTC.

This chain uses TRBV15 with TRBJ2-5; possibly TRBD1 for D (6 bases). V lost 0 bases and J 5 bases, leaving 10 bases between the germline ends. Per the germline V gene, CDR1 is LNHNV and CDR2 is YYDKDF (reference sequence). The length of the CDR3 is 14 residues. The CDR3 spells CATSREDRWETQYF. The CDR3, as DNA: TGTGCCACCAGCAGAGAAGACAGGTGGGAGACCCAGTACTTC.

This clonotype has only a few counts. This chain joins TRBV5-1 and TRBJ1-1, with 8 bases lining up with TRBD1. The length of the CDR3 is 15 residues. The germline V gene has CDR1 SGHRS and CDR2 YFSETQ. The V segment lost 4 bases and the J segment 0 bases; nucleotides outside the gene matches: 5. CDR3 nucleotide sequence: TGCGCCAGCAGCATAAGACAGGGGTTGAACACTGAAGCTTTCTTT. It encodes CASSIRQGLNTEAFF.

In this sample, this clonotype turned up a few times. This chain links TRBV4-3 with TRBJ2-2; D may be TRBD2 (5 bases). V lost 1 base and J lost 6, with 9 bases in between. The CDR3 has 14 amino acids. CDR1 is LGHNA, CDR2 YSLEER, per germline. The CDR3 sequence: CASSQGLAPGELFF. The CDR3, as DNA: TGCGCCAGCAGCCAAGGGTTAGCGCCCGGGGAGCTGTTTTTT.